A single sample gave rise to the 20 T cell receptor beta chains below, sequenced in a study of cytomegalovirus exposure and HLA in healthy donors. Method: immunoSEQ multiplex PCR; TCRdb's copy keeps in-frame clones and lacks some. The repertoire consists of under 400,000 clones, with roughly 86% occurring once and the leading ten covering around 0.88%. Sequenced: PBMCs. Source of these receptors: a man younger than 45 in good health and CMV-seronegative.

The gene calls are TRBV4-1 and TRBJ1-5; 10 bases match TRBD1. The germline CDR1 and CDR2 sequences are MGHRA and YSYEKL. This CDR3 contains 15 residues. Losses at the gene ends were 1 base for V and 5 bases for J; bases not matched to a gene: 2. DNA of the CDR3: TGCGCCAGCAGCCAAGTTGGGACAGGGGATCAGCCCCAGCATTTT. Translating it yields CASSQVGTGDQPQHF.

The CDR3 sequence: CASSYPTENTEAFF. The DNA of the CDR3 is TGTGCCAGCAGTTACCCGACAGAGAACACTGAAGCTTTCTTT. The chain links TRBV6-6 to TRBJ1-1, with a possible D match to TRBD1 (5 bases). Germline V gene data show CDR1 as MNHNY and CDR2 as SVGAGI (reference sequence). V lost 2 bases and J 1 base, leaving 8 bases between the germline ends. There are 14 residues in the CDR3.

CDR3: CASGGTRPLTQYF. In DNA, the CDR3 is TGTGCCAGCGGGGGGACCAGGCCTCTGACCCAGTACTTC. This chain links TRBV6-5 with TRBJ2-5, with D possibly matching TRBD2 (6 bases). Germline CDR1 MNHEY, CDR2 SVGAGI. The CDR3 has 13 amino acids. Trimming shortened V by 8 bases and J by 7 bases, and 17 bases separated the two germline ends.

The chain joins TRBV6-5 to TRBJ2-2, with D maybe TRBD2 (6 bases). CDR3 length: 16 amino acids. V dropped 2 bases and J dropped 3 bases, with 13 bases sitting between them. Germline CDR1 MNHEY, CDR2 SVGAGI. The CDR3, as DNA: TGTGCCAGCAGTTACGGCGCGGGGATCGACACCGGGGAGCTGTTTTTT. It translates to CASSYGAGIDTGELFF.

This rearrangement joins TRBV10-3 to TRBJ1-1, with TRBD1 identical over 12 bases. This CDR3 comprises 13 residues. V dropped 10 bases and J dropped 5; count of bases not matched to a gene: 5. Per the germline V gene, CDR1 is ENHRY and CDR2 is SYGVKD. The chain's CDR3 is CATRDRGRTEAFF. The CDR3 DNA reads TGTGCCACCAGGGACAGGGGGCGAACTGAAGCTTTCTTT.

This chain joins TRBV7-9 and TRBJ2-5, with D tentatively TRBD2 (6 bases). The V gene lost 5 bases and the J gene lost 1 base, with 11 bases spanning the gap. The CDR3 totals 14 residues. Germline CDR1 SEHNR, CDR2 FQNEAQ (reference sequence). The CDR3 reads CASSQEGIQETQYF. Written as DNA, the CDR3 is TGTGCCAGCAGCCAGGAGGGGATCCAAGAGACCCAGTACTTC.

The rearrangement uses TRBV4-3 and TRBJ1-1, with D possibly TRBD1 on 6 matching bases. The CDR3 length is 13 residues. The germline CDR1 and CDR2 sequences are LGHNA and YSLEER. The V end lost 3 bases, the J end lost 5 bases, and 10 bases lay between the germline ends. CDR3 sequence: CASSQSQGTEAFF. CDR3 nucleotide sequence: TGCGCCAGCAGCCAGTCCCAGGGGACTGAAGCTTTCTTT.

Here the CDR3 reads CASSRQGWEETQYF. DNA for the CDR3: TGTGCCAGCAGTCGACAGGGTTGGGAAGAGACCCAGTACTTC. The V call is TRBV28, the J call TRBJ2-5, with TRBD1 matching 7 bases. Germline V lookup: CDR1 MDHEN, CDR2 SYDVKM. V shed 5 bases, J shed 3 bases, and the junction held 6 bases outside the gene matches. CDR3 length: 14 amino acids.

The J gene is TRBJ1-1, the V gene TRBV6-5; D perhaps matches TRBD1 (6 bases). The CDR3 extends over 14 amino acids. Germline CDR1 and CDR2: MNHEY and SVGAGI. The germline V and J ends were trimmed by 2 bases and 4 bases, with 11 bases remaining between them. The CDR3 DNA sequence: TGTGCCAGCAGTTACGGGGGAGGGGGCACTGAAGCTTTCTTT. Amino acids: CASSYGGGGTEAFF.

The chain combines TRBV13 with TRBJ2-1; TRBD2 matches 13 bases. The CDR3 runs to 16 residues. The ends lost 6 bases at V and 5 bases at J; junction bases unmatched: 7. Germline CDR1 PRHDT, CDR2 FYEKMQ (reference sequence). The CDR3 is CASRPRLAGGNNEQFF. CDR3 in DNA: TGTGCCAGCAGACCCCGACTAGCGGGGGGAAACAATGAGCAGTTCTTC.

V usage is TRBV5-4 and J usage is TRBJ1-2; 8 bases agree with TRBD1. This CDR3 contains 14 residues. V lost 4 bases and J lost 5; bases outside the gene matches: 7. Germline assignment: CDR1 SGHNT and CDR2 YYREEE (reference sequence). The CDR3 here is CASSPPGQAYGYTF. The DNA for the CDR3 is TGTGCCAGCAGCCCGCCGGGACAGGCTTATGGCTACACCTTC. The full variable domain, completed using reference TRBV5-4 and TRBJ1-2, is ETGVTQSPTHLIKTRGQQVTLRCSSQSGHNTVSWYQQALGQGPQFIFQYYREEENGRGNFPPRFSGLQFPNYSSELNVNALELDDSALYLCASSPPGQAYGYTFGSGTRLTVV.

The V and J genes are TRBV2 and TRBJ1-1; 11 nucleotides match TRBD1. This CDR3 has 15 residues. CDR1 and CDR2 from the germline V gene are SNHLY and FYNNEI. With 6 bases clipped from V and 1 base from J, the junction kept 4 bases outside the gene matches. CDR3 sequence reads: CASSGQGARNTEAFF. The CDR3 bases are TGTGCCAGCAGCGGACAGGGGGCGAGGAACACTGAAGCTTTCTTT.

This chain's CDR3 is CSVELLTGLNGYTF. The DNA for the CDR3 is TGCAGCGTTGAACTTCTGACAGGGTTAAATGGCTACACCTTC. The J gene is TRBJ1-2, the V gene TRBV29-1; 7 nucleotides align to TRBD1. V was clipped by 2 bases and J by 6 bases; unmatched bases: 9. Germline V lookup: CDR1 SQVTM, CDR2 ANQGSEA. This CDR3 comprises 14 residues.

The V call is TRBV15, the J call TRBJ2-3, with 7 bases that match TRBD2. CDR3 length: 14 amino acids. Germline V gene lookup returns CDR1 LNHNV and CDR2 YYDKDF (reference sequence). V lost 0 bases to trimming and J lost 14 bases; unmatched junction nucleotides: 11. CDR3 bases: TGTGCCACCAGCAGAGATCAGAGCGCGGGGGTGGGGTATTTT. Translated: CATSRDQSAGVGYF.

The V gene is TRBV4-1, the J gene TRBJ1-1; D gene ambiguous. The ends were cut back, 0 bases at V and 0 bases at J, with 8 bases in the middle. Germline V gene data show CDR1 as MGHRA and CDR2 as YSYEKL. The CDR3 spans 15 residues. This chain's CDR3 is CASSQEWLLNTEAFF. Here the CDR3 DNA reads TGCGCCAGCAGCCAAGAGTGGCTGTTGAACACTGAAGCTTTCTTT.

The chain employs TRBV5-1 and TRBJ1-2; D remains unclear. CDR1 and CDR2 from the germline V gene are SGHRS and YFSETQ. With 0 bases removed from V and 4 bases from J, the gap between germline ends came to 10 bases. This CDR3 region has 14 residues. The CDR3 region has the DNA TGCGCCAGCAGCTTGGACTCACAGTTCTATGGCTACACCTTC. Translation gives CASSLDSQFYGYTF. Together with reference TRBV5-1 and TRBJ1-2, the CDR3 gives the full variable domain: KAGVTQTPRYLIKTRGQQVTLSCSPISGHRSVSWYQQTPGQGLQFLFEYFSETQRNKGNFPGRFSGRQFSNSRSEMNVSTLELGDSALYLCASSLDSQFYGYTFGSGTRLTVV.

With respect to this clone: Other nucleotide sequences in the sample specify the same CDR3. V and J are TRBV4-1 and TRBJ1-1; the D is unclear. Looked up from germline, CDR1 is MGHRA and CDR2 is YSYEKL. The CDR3 has 15 residues. Trimming took 0 bases from V and 1 from J, leaving 9 bases between them. This chain's CDR3 is CASSQEATANTEAFF. CDR3 DNA: TGCGCCAGCAGCCAAGAAGCAACAGCGAACACTGAAGCTTTCTTT.

V is TRBV15 and J is TRBJ1-2, with a weak D call TRBD1 (6 bases). In germline, CDR1 is LNHNV, CDR2 YYDKDF (reference sequence). This CDR3 comprises 16 residues. With 0 bases removed from V and 5 bases from J, the gap between germline ends came to 16 bases. Here the CDR3 reads CATSRDRLAGDYGYTF. The CDR3 DNA follows: TGTGCCACCAGCAGAGATCGACTGGCAGGGGATTATGGCTACACCTTC.

This chain connects TRBV5-1 to TRBJ2-5; D might be TRBD1 (6 bases). V shed 2 bases and J shed 3 bases, with 11 bases lying between them. This CDR3 contains 14 residues. The V gene's germline CDR1 is SGHRS and CDR2 YFSETQ. The CDR3 DNA follows: TGCGCCAGCAGCTTACGACAGGATAAAGAGACCCAGTACTTC. Translating it yields CASSLRQDKETQYF.

The chain has TRBV4-1 and TRBJ2-1, with 9 bases matching TRBD2. Losses at the gene ends were 4 bases for V and 10 bases for J; bases not matched to a gene: 11. The CDR3 contains 15 residues. Germline CDR1 is MGHRA and CDR2 is YSYEKL. DNA of the CDR3: TGCGCCAGCAGCCGAGGGGGACTAGCCTTGACAGAGCAGTTCTTC. The encoded protein is CASSRGGLALTEQFF.